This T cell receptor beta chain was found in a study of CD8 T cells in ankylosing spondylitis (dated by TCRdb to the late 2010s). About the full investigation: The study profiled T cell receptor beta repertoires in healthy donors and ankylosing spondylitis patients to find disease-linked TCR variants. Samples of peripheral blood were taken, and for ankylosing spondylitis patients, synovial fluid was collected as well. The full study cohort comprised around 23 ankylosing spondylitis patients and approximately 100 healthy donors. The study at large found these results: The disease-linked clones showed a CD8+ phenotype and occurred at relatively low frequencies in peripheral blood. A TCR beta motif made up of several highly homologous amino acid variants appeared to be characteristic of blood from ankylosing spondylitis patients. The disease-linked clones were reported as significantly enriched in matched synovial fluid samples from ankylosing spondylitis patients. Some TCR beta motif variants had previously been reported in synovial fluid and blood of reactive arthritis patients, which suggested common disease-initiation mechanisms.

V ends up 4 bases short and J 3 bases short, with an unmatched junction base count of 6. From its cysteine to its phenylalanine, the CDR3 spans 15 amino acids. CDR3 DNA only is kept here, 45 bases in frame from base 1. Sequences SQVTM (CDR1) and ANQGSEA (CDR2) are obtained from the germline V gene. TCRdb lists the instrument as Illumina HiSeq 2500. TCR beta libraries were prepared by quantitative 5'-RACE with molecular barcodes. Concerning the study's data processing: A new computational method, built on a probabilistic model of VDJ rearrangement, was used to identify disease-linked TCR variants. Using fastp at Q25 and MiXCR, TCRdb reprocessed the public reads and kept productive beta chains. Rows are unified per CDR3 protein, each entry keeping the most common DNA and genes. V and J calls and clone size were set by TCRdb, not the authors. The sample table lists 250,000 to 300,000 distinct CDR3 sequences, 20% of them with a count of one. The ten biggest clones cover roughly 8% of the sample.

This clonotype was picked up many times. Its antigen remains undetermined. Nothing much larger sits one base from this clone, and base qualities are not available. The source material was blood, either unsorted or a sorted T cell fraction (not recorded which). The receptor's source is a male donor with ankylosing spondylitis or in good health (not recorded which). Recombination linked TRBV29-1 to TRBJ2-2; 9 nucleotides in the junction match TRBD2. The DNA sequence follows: TGCAGCGTTGGGGGACTAGCATCCGACACCGGGGAGCTGTTTTTT. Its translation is CSVGGLASDTGELFF.